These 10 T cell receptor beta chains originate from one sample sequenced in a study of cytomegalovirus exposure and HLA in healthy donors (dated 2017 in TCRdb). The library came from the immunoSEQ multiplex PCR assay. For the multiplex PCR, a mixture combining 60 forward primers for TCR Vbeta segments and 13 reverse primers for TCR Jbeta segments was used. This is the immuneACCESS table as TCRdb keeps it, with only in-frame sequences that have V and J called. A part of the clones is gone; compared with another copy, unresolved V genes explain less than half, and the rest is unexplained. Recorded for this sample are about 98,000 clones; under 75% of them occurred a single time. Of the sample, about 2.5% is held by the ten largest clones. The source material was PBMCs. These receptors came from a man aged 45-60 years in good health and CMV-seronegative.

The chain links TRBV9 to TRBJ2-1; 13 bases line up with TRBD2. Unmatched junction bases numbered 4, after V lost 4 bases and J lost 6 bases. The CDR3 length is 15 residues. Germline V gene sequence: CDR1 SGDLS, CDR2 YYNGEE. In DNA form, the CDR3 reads TGTGCCAGCAGCCCTAGGACTAGCGGGAGCAATGAGCAGTTCTTC. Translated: CASSPRTSGSNEQFF.

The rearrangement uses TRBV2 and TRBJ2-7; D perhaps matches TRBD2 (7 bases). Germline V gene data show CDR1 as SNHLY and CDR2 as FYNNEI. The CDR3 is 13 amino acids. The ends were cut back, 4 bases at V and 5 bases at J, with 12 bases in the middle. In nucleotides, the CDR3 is TGTGCCAGCAGTGCCCTCGGGGGGCACGAGCAGTACTTC. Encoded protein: CASSALGGHEQYF.

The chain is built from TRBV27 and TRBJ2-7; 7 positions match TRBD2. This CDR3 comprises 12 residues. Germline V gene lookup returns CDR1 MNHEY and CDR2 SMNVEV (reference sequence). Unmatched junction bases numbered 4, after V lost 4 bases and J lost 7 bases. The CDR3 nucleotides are TGTGCCAGCAGTTCTGGCGGGGGAGAGCAGTACTTC. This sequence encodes CASSSGGGEQYF.

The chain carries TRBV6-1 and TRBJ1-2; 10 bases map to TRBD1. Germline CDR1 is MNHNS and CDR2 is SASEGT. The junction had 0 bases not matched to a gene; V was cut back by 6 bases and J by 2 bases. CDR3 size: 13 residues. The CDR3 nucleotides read TGTGCCAGCAGGGGACAGGGGAACTATGGCTACACCTTC. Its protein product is CASRGQGNYGYTF.

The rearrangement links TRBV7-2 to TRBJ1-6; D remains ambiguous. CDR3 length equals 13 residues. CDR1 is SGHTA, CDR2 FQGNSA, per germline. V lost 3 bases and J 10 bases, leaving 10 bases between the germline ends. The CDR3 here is CASSLNEGSPLHF. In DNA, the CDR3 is TGTGCCAGCAGCTTGAATGAGGGATCACCCCTCCACTTT.

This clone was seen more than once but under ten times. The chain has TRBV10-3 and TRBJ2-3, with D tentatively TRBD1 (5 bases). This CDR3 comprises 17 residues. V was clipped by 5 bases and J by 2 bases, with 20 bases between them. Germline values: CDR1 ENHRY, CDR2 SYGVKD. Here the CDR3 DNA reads TGTGCCATCAGTCGGAGTCTTGGAGACAGTGCCACAGATACGCAGTATTTT. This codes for CAISRSLGDSATDTQYF.

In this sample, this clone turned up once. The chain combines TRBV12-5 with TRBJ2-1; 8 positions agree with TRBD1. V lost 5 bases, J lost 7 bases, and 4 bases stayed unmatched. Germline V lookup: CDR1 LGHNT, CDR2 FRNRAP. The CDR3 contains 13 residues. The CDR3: CASGPDRGNEQFF. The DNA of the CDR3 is TGTGCTAGTGGTCCCGACAGGGGAAATGAGCAGTTCTTC.

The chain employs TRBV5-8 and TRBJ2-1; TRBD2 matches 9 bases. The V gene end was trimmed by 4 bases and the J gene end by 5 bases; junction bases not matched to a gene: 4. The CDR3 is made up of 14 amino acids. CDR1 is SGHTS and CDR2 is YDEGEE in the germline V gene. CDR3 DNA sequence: TGTGCCAGCAGCCCGGGACTAGCACACAATGAGCAGTTCTTC. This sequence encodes CASSPGLAHNEQFF.

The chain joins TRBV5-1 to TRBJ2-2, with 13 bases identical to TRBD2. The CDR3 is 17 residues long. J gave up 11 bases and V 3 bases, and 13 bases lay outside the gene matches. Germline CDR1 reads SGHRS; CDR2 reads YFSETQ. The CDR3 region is CASSSMTSGGTFRELFF. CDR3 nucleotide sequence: TGCGCCAGCAGCTCTATGACTAGCGGGGGGACCTTTCGTGAGCTGTTTTTT.

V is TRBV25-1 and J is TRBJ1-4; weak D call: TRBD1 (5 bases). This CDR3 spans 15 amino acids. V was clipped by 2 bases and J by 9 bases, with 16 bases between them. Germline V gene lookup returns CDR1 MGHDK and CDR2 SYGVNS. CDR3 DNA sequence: TGTGCCAGCAGTGAAGGTGGCAGGGTGTCGCAAAAACTGTTTTTT. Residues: CASSEGGRVSQKLFF.